This T cell receptor (beta chain) was sequenced during a study of blood T cell repertoires in COVID-19. Study at large: The analysed material was cDNA or gDNA that came from T cells, B-cell-depleted T cells, or PBMCs.

The table came from immunoSEQ multiplex PCR; TCRdb's copy has only in-frame clones and leaves some out. Here the sample spans some 150,000 clones, roughly nine tenths being singletons. Germline V gene sequence: CDR1 GTSNPN, CDR2 SVGIG (reference sequence). V lost 8 bases, J lost 8 bases, and 10 bases stayed unmatched. The CDR3 spans 13 residues. V gene TRBV30 combines with J gene TRBJ1-4; 8 bases are a match to TRBD1. The specimen was peripheral blood. The receptor was derived from a human donor in a cohort sampled during active COVID-19. In DNA, the CDR3 is TGTGCCGCCCGGGGGACAGGAGGGGAAAAACTGTTTTTT. Translation: CAARGTGGEKLFF.